Below are 20 T cell receptor beta chains sequenced from a single sample in a study of cytomegalovirus exposure and HLA in healthy donors. The PCR employed 60 Vbeta primers together with 13 Jbeta primers. The protocol was immunoSEQ multiplex PCR, while the TCRdb copy is restricted to in-frame clones and leaves out a portion. This sample has about 110,000 clones, with roughly 79% found just once. Input material: PBMCs. The receptors come from a woman in her 50s in good health and CMV-seropositive.

The chain has TRBV4-1 and TRBJ1-2; 7 positions match TRBD1. V was pared by 1 base and J by 7 bases, with 6 bases of the junction left unmatched. Germline lookup yields CDR1 MGHRA and CDR2 YSYEKL. This CDR3 contains 14 residues. CDR3 amino acids: CASSQADRVAGYTF. The CDR3, as DNA: TGCGCCAGCAGCCAAGCTGACAGGGTTGCTGGCTACACCTTC.

This rearrangement joins TRBV11-2 to TRBJ2-3; D gene ambiguous. Trimming shortened V by 8 bases and J by 0 bases, and 15 bases separated the two germline ends. This CDR3 spans 15 amino acids. The V gene's germline CDR1 is SGHAT and CDR2 FQNNGV. The CDR3 sequence is CASGSGVLSTDTQYF. CDR3 coding DNA: TGTGCCAGCGGTTCTGGAGTCCTTAGCACAGATACGCAGTATTTT. Full variable domain (outside the CDR3, taken from reference TRBV11-2 and TRBJ2-3): EAGVAQSPRYKIIEKRQSVAFWCNPISGHATLYWYQQILGQGPKLLIQFQNNGVVDDSQLPKDRFSAERLKGVDSTLKIQPAKLEDSAVYLCASGSGVLSTDTQYFGPGTRLTVL.

Remarks on this clone: At one of its ends the junction is not consistent with the germline gene, which may arise from a read error. The chain uses TRBV2 and TRBJ2-3; D may be TRBD2 (6 bases). From germline, CDR1 is SNHLY and CDR2 FYNNEI. The CDR3 contains 17 residues. The CDR3 DNA follows: TGTGCCGGCAGTGCGGGGTCCCTAGGCTCAGGCACAGATACGCAGTATTTT. It translates to CAGSAGSLGSGTDTQYF.

The V gene is TRBV11-2, the J gene TRBJ1-1; D might be TRBD1 (6 bases). Germline CDR1 reads SGHAT; CDR2 reads FQNNGV. The length of the CDR3 is 13 residues. Between the trimmed V and J ends, which lost 3 bases and 3 bases, there was a span of 8 bases. The CDR3 DNA reads TGTGCCAGCAGCTTGACAGGAGACACTGAAGCTTTCTTT. Translating gives CASSLTGDTEAFF.

J is TRBJ2-3 and V is TRBV11-3; a possible D gene is TRBD2 (5 bases). V lost 2 bases to trimming and J lost 6 bases, with 12 bases between them. Per germline, CDR1 SGHNT and CDR2 YENEEA. The CDR3 loop spans 14 amino acids. The CDR3 DNA reads TGTGCCAGCAGCTTAAACGGGAAGGCGGATACGCAGTATTTT. Its protein product is CASSLNGKADTQYF.

This clone showed up just once. The chain couples TRBV27 to TRBJ2-5; 10 positions match TRBD1. Germline V gene data show CDR1 as MNHEY and CDR2 as SMNVEV (reference sequence). V shed 0 bases and J 5 bases; nucleotides not matched to a gene: 6. The length of the CDR3 is 16 residues. The CDR3 sequence is CASSLSRTGGWETQYF. DNA of the CDR3: TGTGCCAGCAGTTTATCCAGGACAGGGGGATGGGAGACCCAGTACTTC.

The rearrangement joins TRBV9 to TRBJ1-5; TRBD1 agrees at 9 bases. V lost 2 bases and J lost 7; bases outside the gene matches: 4. This CDR3 spans 14 amino acids. The germline V gene has CDR1 SGDLS and CDR2 YYNGEE. The CDR3 DNA reads TGTGCCAGCAGCGTCGGACAGGGGAACCAGCCCCAGCATTTT. Protein: CASSVGQGNQPQHF.

The chain carries TRBV29-1 and TRBJ2-4; 8 nucleotides match TRBD2. The CDR3 totals 14 residues. V shed 4 bases, J shed 0 bases, and the junction held 2 bases outside the gene matches. CDR1 and CDR2 (germline): SQVTM, ANQGSEA. The chain's CDR3 is CSVVLAGAKNIQYF. DNA of the CDR3: TGCAGCGTTGTCCTAGCGGGAGCCAAAAACATTCAGTACTTC.

The chain uses TRBV21-1 and TRBJ1-1; the D segment call TRBD1 is taken from the table without a DNA check. TRBV21-1 is noted as a pseudogene. The CDR3 sequence is 15 residues long. The CDR3 coding sequence is TGTGCCAGCAGCGGGCCGGGACAGGTGAACACTGAAGCTTTCTTT. Its translation is CASSGPGQVNTEAFF.

V usage is TRBV9 and J usage is TRBJ1-4; no clear D. Germline V gene lookup returns CDR1 SGDLS and CDR2 YYNGEE. The CDR3 contains 15 residues. V was trimmed by 0 bases and J by 2 bases, leaving 8 bases between them. DNA of the CDR3: TGTGCCAGCAGCGTAGGGTCAGGCACTAATGAAAAACTGTTTTTT. Amino acids: CASSVGSGTNEKLFF.

The CDR3 here is CASSPGTGTDTQYF. DNA for the CDR3: TGTGCCAGCAGCCCAGGGACAGGCACAGATACGCAGTATTTT. V usage is TRBV7-2 and J usage is TRBJ2-3, with TRBD1 matching 7 bases. The trim removed 5 bases at V and 1 base at J, leaving 3 bases unmatched. The CDR3 runs to 14 residues. Germline CDR1 is SGHTA and CDR2 is FQGNSA.

The chain uses TRBV19 and TRBJ1-2, with D perhaps matching TRBD1 (6 bases). The CDR3 spans 13 residues. V was pared by 7 bases and J by 5 bases, with 14 bases between. CDR1 and CDR2 from the germline V gene are LNHDA and SQIVND (reference sequence). Here the CDR3 DNA reads TGTGCCAGTACCCTAGGGGGGGCGTATGGCTACACCTTC. Translation gives CASTLGGAYGYTF.

This chain joins TRBV5-1 and TRBJ2-3; 8 nucleotides agree with TRBD2. CDR1 is SGHRS, CDR2 YFSETQ, per germline. CDR3 length: 15 residues. The V and J ends lost 7 bases and 0 bases, in that order; junction bases with no gene match: 7. CDR3 in DNA: TGCGCCAGCGGTAGCGGGGTTACTAGCACAGATACGCAGTATTTT. Translation: CASGSGVTSTDTQYF.

The genes are TRBV6-5 and TRBJ2-7; 9 nucleotides match TRBD1. Trimming cost V 7 bases and J 1 base; bases outside gene matches: 5. Germline assignment: CDR1 MNHEY and CDR2 SVGAGI. This CDR3 contains 14 residues. The CDR3 nucleotides are TGTGCCAGCATCAAGACAGGGGGATCCTACGAGCAGTACTTC. Translated: CASIKTGGSYEQYF.

J is TRBJ2-1 and V is TRBV7-9, with 8 bases fitting TRBD2. This CDR3 contains 12 residues. V lost 6 bases, J lost 8 bases, and 3 bases stayed unmatched. Germline V CDR1 and CDR2: SEHNR, FQNEAQ (reference sequence). Here the CDR3 reads CASRTSGYEQFF. The CDR3 nucleotides are TGTGCCAGCAGAACTAGCGGCTATGAGCAGTTCTTC.

The CDR3 sequence is CANIRDQGSYEQYF. The CDR3 coding sequence is TGTGCCAACATCCGGGACCAGGGGTCCTACGAGCAGTACTTC. This chain connects TRBV6-4 to TRBJ2-7; possibly TRBD1 for D (6 bases). Per the germline V gene, CDR1 is MRHNA and CDR2 is SNTAGT. Trimming stripped 10 bases from V and 1 base from J, with 17 bases between. This CDR3 comprises 14 residues.

The V gene is TRBV5-5, the J gene TRBJ1-6; 8 nucleotides match TRBD1. The CDR3 is 12 residues long. V gave up 8 bases and J gave up 8 bases; unmatched junction bases: 3. The V gene's germline CDR1 is SGHKS and CDR2 YYEKEE (reference sequence). The CDR3 region is CASKGQDSPLHF. The CDR3 DNA follows: TGTGCCAGTAAGGGACAGGATTCACCCCTCCACTTT.

V usage is TRBV9 and J usage is TRBJ2-5, with TRBD1 matching over 7 bases. The assigned J gene may be wrong: the sequence end matches TRBJ2-7 better. The CDR3 has 16 amino acids. CDR1 and CDR2 from the germline V gene are SGDLS and YYNGEE. The CDR3 spells CASSVAPGQNLYEQYF. CDR3 nucleotide sequence: TGTGCCAGCAGCGTAGCTCCGGGACAGAACCTTTACGAGCAGTACTTC.

The chain joins TRBV7-2 to TRBJ1-2, with a possible D match to TRBD1 (6 bases). Looked up from germline, CDR1 is SGHTA and CDR2 is FQGNSA. Trimming removed 4 bases from V and 7 bases from J, with 10 bases in between. CDR3 length: 12 amino acids. The CDR3 region has the DNA TGTGCCAGCAGCTCACAGGGAGTTGGCTACACCTTC. Protein: CASSSQGVGYTF.

For the CDR3, the DNA is TGTGCCAGCAGTGATCACCTGGACAGTTATACCTACGAGCAGTACTTC. It translates to CASSDHLDSYTYEQYF. The chain uses TRBV6-1 and TRBJ2-7, with D possibly being TRBD1 (6 bases). This CDR3 contains 16 residues. The germline CDR1 and CDR2 sequences are MNHNS and SASEGT. V lost 3 bases, J lost 2 bases, and 17 bases lay in between.